This T cell receptor (beta chain) was profiled in a study of T cells in Graves' hyperthyroidism and ophthalmopathy. TCR beta CDR3 region amplification was performed from RNA transcripts. RT-PCR in the first round (using the HTBI primer set) targeted the TCR CDR3. MiXCR, run by TCRdb on the multiplex PCR reads, gives a single entry per CDR3 protein. Among 550,000 to 650,000 distinct CDR3 sequences, around 15% were seen once, and the ten largest hold around 14%. The CDR3 contains 14 residues. In germline, CDR1 is SGHRS, CDR2 YFSETQ. The ends were cut back, 3 bases at V and 1 base at J, with 10 bases in the middle. In its sample, this clonotype was seen many times.

The TCR originated in a middle-aged woman with Graves' hyperthyroidism. The sample taken for sequencing was blood. The chain combines TRBV5-1 with TRBJ1-1, with D maybe TRBD1 (5 bases). The CDR3, as DNA: TGCGCCAGCAGCTCGGGACCGGCGAACACTGAAGCTTTCTTT. It encodes CASSSGPANTEAFF.